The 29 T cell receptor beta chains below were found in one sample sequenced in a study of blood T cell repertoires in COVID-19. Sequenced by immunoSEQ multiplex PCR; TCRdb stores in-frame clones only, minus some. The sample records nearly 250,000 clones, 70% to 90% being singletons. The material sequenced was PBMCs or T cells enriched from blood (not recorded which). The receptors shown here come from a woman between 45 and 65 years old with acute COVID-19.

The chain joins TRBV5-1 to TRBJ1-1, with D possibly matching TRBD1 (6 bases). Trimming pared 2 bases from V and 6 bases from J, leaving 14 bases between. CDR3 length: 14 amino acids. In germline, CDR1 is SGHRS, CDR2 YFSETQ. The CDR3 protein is CASSFPGHGAEAFF. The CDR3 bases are TGCGCCAGCAGCTTTCCGGGACATGGGGCTGAAGCTTTCTTT.

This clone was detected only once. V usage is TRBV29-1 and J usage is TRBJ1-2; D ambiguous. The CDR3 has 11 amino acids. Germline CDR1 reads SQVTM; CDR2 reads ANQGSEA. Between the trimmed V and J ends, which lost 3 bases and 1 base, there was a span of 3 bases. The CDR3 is CSVDHNYGYTF. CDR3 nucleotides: TGCAGCGTTGACCATAACTATGGCTACACCTTC.

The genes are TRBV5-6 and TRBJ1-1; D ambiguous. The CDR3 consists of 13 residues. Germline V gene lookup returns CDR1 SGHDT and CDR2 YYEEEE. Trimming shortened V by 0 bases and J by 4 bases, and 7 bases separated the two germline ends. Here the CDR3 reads CASSLDPSTEAFF. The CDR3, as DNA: TGTGCCAGCAGCTTGGACCCGAGCACTGAAGCTTTCTTT. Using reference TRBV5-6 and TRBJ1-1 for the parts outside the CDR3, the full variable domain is DAGVTQSPTHLIKTRGQQVTLRCSPKSGHDTVSWYQQALGQGPQFIFQYYEEEERQRGNFPDRFSGHQFPNYSSELNVNALLLGDSALYLCASSLDPSTEAFFGQGTRLTVV.

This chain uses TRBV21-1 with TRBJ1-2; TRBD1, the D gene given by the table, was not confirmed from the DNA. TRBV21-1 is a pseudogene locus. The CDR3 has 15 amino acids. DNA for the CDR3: TGTGCCAGCAGCAAAGCGCGAGGACAGATTTATGGCTACACCTTC. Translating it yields CASSKARGQIYGYTF.

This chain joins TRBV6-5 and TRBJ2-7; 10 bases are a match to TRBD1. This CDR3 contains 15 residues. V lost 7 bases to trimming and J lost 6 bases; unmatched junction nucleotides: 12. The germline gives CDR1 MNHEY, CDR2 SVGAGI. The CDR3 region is CASTKTGTGDFEQYF. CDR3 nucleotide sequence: TGTGCCAGCACGAAGACCGGGACAGGGGATTTCGAGCAGTACTTC.

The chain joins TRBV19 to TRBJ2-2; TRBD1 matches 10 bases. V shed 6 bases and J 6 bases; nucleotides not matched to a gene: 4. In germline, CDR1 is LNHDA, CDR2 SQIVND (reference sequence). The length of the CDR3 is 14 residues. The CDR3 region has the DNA TGTGCCAGTAGGACAGGGGGCTCAGCCGGGGAGCTGTTTTTT. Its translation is CASRTGGSAGELFF.

As DNA, the CDR3 is TGTGCCAGCAGTCTTACTAGCGGGGGGCTGTACAATGAGCAGTTCTTC. This sequence encodes CASSLTSGGLYNEQFF. J is TRBJ2-1 and V is TRBV28; 12 bases match TRBD2. V gave up 5 bases and J gave up 4 bases; unmatched junction bases: 6. The germline CDR1 and CDR2 sequences are MDHEN and SYDVKM. The CDR3 contains 16 residues.

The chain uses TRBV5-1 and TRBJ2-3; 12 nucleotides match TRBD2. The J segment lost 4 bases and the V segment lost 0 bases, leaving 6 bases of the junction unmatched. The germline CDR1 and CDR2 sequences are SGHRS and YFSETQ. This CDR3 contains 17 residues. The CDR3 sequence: CASSLESSGGAPDTQYF. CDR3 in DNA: TGCGCCAGCAGCTTGGAGTCTAGCGGGGGGGCCCCAGATACGCAGTATTTT. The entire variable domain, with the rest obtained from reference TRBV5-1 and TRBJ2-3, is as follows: KAGVTQTPRYLIKTRGQQVTLSCSPISGHRSVSWYQQTPGQGLQFLFEYFSETQRNKGNFPGRFSGRQFSNSRSEMNVSTLELGDSALYLCASSLESSGGAPDTQYFGPGTRLTVL.

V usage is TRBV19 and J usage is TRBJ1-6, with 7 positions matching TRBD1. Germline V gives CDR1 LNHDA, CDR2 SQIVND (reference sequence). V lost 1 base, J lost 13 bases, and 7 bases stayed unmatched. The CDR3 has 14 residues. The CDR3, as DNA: TGTGCCAGTAGTATAGGGCGACAGGGTCACCCCCTCCACTTT. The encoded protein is CASSIGRQGHPLHF.

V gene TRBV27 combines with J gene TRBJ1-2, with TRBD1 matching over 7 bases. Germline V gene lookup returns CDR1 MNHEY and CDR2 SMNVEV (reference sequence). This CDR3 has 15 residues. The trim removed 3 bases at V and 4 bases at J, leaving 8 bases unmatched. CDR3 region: CASSLADRLPYGYTF. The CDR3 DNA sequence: TGTGCCAGCAGTTTGGCGGACAGGCTACCCTATGGCTACACCTTC.

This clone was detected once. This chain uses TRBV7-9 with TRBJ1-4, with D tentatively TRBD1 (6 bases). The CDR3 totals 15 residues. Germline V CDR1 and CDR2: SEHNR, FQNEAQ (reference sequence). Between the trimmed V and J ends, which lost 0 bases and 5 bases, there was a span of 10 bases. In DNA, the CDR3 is TGTGCCAGCAGCTTAGCGAGGACAGTGAATGAAAAACTGTTTTTT. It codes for CASSLARTVNEKLFF.

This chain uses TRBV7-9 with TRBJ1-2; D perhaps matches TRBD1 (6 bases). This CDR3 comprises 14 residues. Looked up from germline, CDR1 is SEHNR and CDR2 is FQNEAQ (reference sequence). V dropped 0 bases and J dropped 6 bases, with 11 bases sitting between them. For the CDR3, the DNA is TGTGCCAGCAGCTTAGCCCCGGGGGGCGATGGCTACACCTTC. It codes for CASSLAPGGDGYTF.

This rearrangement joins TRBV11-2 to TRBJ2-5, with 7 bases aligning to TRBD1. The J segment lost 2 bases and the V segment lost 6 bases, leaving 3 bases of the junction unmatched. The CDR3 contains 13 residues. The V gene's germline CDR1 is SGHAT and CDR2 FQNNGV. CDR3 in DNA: TGTGCCAGCAGTCTACAGGGGCAAGAGACCCAGTACTTC. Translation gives CASSLQGQETQYF.

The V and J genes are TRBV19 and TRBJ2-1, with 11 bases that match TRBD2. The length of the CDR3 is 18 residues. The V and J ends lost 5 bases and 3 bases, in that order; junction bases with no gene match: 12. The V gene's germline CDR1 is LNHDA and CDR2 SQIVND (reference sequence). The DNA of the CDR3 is TGTGCCAGTAGTTCCGGACTAGCGGGCGACAGGGGCTACAATGAGCAGTTCTTC. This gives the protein CASSSGLAGDRGYNEQFF.

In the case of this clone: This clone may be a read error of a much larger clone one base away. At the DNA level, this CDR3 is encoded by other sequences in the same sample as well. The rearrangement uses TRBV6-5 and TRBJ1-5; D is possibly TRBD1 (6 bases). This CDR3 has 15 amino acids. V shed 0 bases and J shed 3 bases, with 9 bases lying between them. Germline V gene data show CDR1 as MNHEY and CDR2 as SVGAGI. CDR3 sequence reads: CASSYSRTANQPQHF. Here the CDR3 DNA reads TGTGCCAGCAGTTACTCGAGGACAGCCAATCAGCCCCAGCATTTT.

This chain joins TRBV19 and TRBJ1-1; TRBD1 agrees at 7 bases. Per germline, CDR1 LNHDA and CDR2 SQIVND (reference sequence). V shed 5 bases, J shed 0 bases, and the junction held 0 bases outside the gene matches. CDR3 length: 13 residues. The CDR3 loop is CASSGTVNTEAFF. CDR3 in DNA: TGTGCCAGTAGTGGGACAGTGAACACTGAAGCTTTCTTT.

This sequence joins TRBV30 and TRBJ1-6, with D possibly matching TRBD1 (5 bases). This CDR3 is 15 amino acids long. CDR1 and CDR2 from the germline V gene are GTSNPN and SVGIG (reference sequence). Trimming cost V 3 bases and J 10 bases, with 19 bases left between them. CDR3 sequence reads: CAWRKAGFESSPLHF. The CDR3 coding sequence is TGTGCCTGGAGAAAAGCAGGGTTCGAGAGCTCACCCCTCCACTTT.

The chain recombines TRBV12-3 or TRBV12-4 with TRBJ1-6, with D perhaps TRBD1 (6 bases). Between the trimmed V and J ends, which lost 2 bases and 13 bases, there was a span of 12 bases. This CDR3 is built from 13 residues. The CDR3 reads CASSLLGARPLHF. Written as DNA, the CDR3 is TGTGCCAGCAGTTTATTGGGGGCCCGCCCCCTCCACTTT.

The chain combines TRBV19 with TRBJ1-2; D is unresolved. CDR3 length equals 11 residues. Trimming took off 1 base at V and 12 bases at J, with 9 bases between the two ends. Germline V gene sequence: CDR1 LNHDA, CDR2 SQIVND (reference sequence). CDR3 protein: CASSIGVENTF. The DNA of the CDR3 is TGTGCCAGTAGTATAGGAGTGGAGAACACCTTC.

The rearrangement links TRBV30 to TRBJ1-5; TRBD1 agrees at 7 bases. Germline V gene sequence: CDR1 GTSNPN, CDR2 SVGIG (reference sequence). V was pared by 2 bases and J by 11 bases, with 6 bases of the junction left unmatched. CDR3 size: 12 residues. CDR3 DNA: TGTGCCTGGAGTTATACAGGGGTGGCCCAGCATTTT. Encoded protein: CAWSYTGVAQHF.

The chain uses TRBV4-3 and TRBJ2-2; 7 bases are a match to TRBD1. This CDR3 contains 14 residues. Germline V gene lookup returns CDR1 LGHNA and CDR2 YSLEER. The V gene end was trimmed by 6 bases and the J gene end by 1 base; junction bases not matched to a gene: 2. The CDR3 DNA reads TGCGCCAGCAGGACAGGGATGAACACCGGGGAGCTGTTTTTT. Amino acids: CASRTGMNTGELFF.

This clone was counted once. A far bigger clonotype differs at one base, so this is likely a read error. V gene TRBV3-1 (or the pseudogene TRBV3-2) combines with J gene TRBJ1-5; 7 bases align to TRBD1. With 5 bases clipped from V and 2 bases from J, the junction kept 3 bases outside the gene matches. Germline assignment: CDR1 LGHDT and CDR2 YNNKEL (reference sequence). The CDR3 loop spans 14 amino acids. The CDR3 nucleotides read TGTGCCAGCAGCGCAACAGGGGGCAATCAGCCCCAGCATTTT. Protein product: CASSATGGNQPQHF.

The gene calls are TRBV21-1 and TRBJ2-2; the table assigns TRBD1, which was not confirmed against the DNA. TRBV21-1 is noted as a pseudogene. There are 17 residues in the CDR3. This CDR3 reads CASSKDFGQPNTGELFF. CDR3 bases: TGTGCCAGCAGCAAAGACTTTGGACAGCCTAACACCGGGGAGCTGTTTTTT.

Here the CDR3 reads CSVELQGHWGYTF. The CDR3 DNA follows: TGCAGCGTTGAGCTACAGGGGCACTGGGGCTACACCTTC. V is TRBV29-1 and J is TRBJ1-2; 7 positions match TRBD1. The junction had 9 bases not matched to a gene; V was cut back by 3 bases and J by 8 bases. The CDR3 is 13 amino acids. Germline V gene lookup returns CDR1 SQVTM and CDR2 ANQGSEA.

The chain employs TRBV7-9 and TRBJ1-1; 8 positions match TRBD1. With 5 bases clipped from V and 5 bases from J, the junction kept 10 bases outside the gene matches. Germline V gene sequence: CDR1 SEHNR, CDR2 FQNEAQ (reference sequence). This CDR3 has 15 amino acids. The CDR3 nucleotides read TGTGCCAGCAGCGGGGCGGACAGGGCGAATACTGAAGCTTTCTTT. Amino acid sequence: CASSGADRANTEAFF.

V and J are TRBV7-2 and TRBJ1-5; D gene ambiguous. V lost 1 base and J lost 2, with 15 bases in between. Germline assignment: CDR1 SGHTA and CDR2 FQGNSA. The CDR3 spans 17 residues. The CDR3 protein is CASSLVSAAGGNQPQHF. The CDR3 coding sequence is TGTGCCAGCAGCTTAGTTTCGGCTGCCGGGGGCAATCAGCCCCAGCATTTT.

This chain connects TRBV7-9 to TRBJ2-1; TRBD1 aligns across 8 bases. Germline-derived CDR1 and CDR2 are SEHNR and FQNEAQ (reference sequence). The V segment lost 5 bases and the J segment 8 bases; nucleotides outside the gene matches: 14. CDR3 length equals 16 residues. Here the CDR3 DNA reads TGTGCCAGCAGCCCGGGACAGGAGGTTTGGGACCATGAGCAGTTCTTC. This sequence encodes CASSPGQEVWDHEQFF.

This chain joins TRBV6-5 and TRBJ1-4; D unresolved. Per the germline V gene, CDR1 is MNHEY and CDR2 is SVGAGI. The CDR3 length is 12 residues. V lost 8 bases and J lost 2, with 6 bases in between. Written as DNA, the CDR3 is TGTGCCAGCCAGAGGACTAATGAAAAACTGTTTTTT. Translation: CASQRTNEKLFF.

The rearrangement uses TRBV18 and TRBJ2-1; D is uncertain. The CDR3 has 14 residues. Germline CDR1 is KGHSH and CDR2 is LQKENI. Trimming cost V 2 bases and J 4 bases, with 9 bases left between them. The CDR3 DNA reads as TGTGCCAGCTCACCATCGATCAGTTACAATGAGCAGTTCTTC. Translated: CASSPSISYNEQFF.